Following are 30 T cell receptor beta chains from one sample sequenced in a study of T cell responses to AZD1222 COVID-19 vaccine. Clones were read by immunoSEQ multiplex PCR, and TCRdb kept only the in-frame ones, dropping some. This sample has over 100,000 clones, with just over 90% found just once. Sequenced material: peripheral blood, taken 28 days after the second AZD1222 dose. These TCRs come from an adult who received the AZD1222 COVID-19 vaccine.

This sequence joins TRBV5-1 and TRBJ2-7; D possibly corresponds to TRBD2 (6 bases). Germline lookup yields CDR1 SGHRS and CDR2 YFSETQ. Between the trimmed V and J ends, which lost 4 bases and 0 bases, there was a span of 8 bases. The CDR3 is 13 amino acids. The CDR3 bases are TGCGCCAGCAGCCGGGAGAGCTCCTACGAGCAGTACTTC. It yields the protein CASSRESSYEQYF.

The chain has TRBV29-1 and TRBJ2-1, with 8 nucleotides matching TRBD2. The CDR3 consists of 12 residues. CDR1 and CDR2 from the germline V gene are SQVTM and ANQGSEA. The ends lost 6 bases at V and 7 bases at J; junction bases unmatched: 5. The CDR3 DNA reads TGCAGCGTCGACCCGGGAGGGAATGAGCAGTTCTTC. Amino acid sequence: CSVDPGGNEQFF.

This clone turned up a few times. The rearrangement uses TRBV18 and TRBJ2-2; no clear D. Trimming took 1 base from V and 4 from J, leaving 7 bases between them. Looked up from germline, CDR1 is KGHSH and CDR2 is LQKENI. CDR3 length: 14 residues. The CDR3 DNA reads as TGTGCCAGCTCACCACTCAAGATCACCGGGGAGCTGTTTTTT. Its protein product is CASSPLKITGELFF.

The rearrangement joins TRBV28 to TRBJ1-5; D call uncertain. Germline-derived CDR1 and CDR2 are MDHEN and SYDVKM. V dropped 1 base and J dropped 9 bases, with 10 bases sitting between them. The CDR3 has 13 residues. In DNA form, the CDR3 reads TGTGCCAGCAGTTTATCAGCGTTTCTGCCCCAGCATTTT. Translated: CASSLSAFLPQHF.

This clone was seen once. The rearrangement uses TRBV5-1 and TRBJ2-7; 8 bases are shared with TRBD2. The CDR3 extends over 15 amino acids. Germline V gives CDR1 SGHRS, CDR2 YFSETQ. J gave up 5 bases and V 5 bases, and 12 bases lay outside the gene matches. The CDR3: CASSQLGGTSNEQYF. CDR3 nucleotides: TGCGCCAGCAGTCAGTTGGGGGGGACTAGTAACGAGCAGTACTTC.

This clone has just one count. V is TRBV7-8 and J is TRBJ1-3; no firm D call. With 5 bases removed from V and 0 bases from J, the gap between germline ends came to 11 bases. The CDR3 has 15 residues. Germline CDR1 is SGHVS and CDR2 is FQNEAQ. The CDR3 nucleotides are TGTGCCAGCAGCCCCGTGCGGCTCTCTGGAAACACCATATATTTT. It encodes CASSPVRLSGNTIYF.

The chain has TRBV5-6 and TRBJ1-3; no clear D gene. Germline values: CDR1 SGHDT, CDR2 YYEEEE. The ends were cut back, 2 bases at V and 4 bases at J, with 1 base in the middle. The CDR3 sequence is 11 residues long. CDR3 residues: CASSFGNTIYF. In DNA form, the CDR3 reads TGTGCCAGCAGCTTCGGAAACACCATATATTTT.

The genes are TRBV11-2 and TRBJ2-5; 7 bases line up with TRBD2. Trimming cost V 1 base and J 7 bases; bases outside gene matches: 6. From germline, CDR1 is SGHAT and CDR2 FQNNGV. The CDR3 runs 14 residues. CDR3 loop: CASSLAPAGWTQYF. DNA of the CDR3: TGTGCCAGCAGCTTAGCTCCAGCGGGGTGGACCCAGTACTTC.

This chain uses TRBV9 with TRBJ2-2; D gene ambiguous. CDR1 is SGDLS and CDR2 is YYNGEE in the germline V gene. The CDR3 has 11 residues. V lost 7 bases to trimming and J lost 7 bases, with 8 bases between them. CDR3 sequence (DNA): TGTGCCAGCGGCCCGGACGGGGAGCTGTTTTTT. This gives the protein CASGPDGELFF.

The chain employs TRBV6-5 and TRBJ1-1, with D unclear. The CDR3 contains 12 residues. Per the germline V gene, CDR1 is MNHEY and CDR2 is SVGAGI. The V end was cut by 8 bases, the J end by 1 base, with 8 bases between. The CDR3 DNA follows: TGTGCCAGCCTGTTCAGGAACACTGAAGCTTTCTTT. Amino acids: CASLFRNTEAFF.

This rearrangement joins TRBV19 to TRBJ2-5; D is unresolved. The germline V and J ends were trimmed by 3 bases and 5 bases, with 10 bases remaining between them. Germline assignment: CDR1 LNHDA and CDR2 SQIVND (reference sequence). The length of the CDR3 is 13 residues. The CDR3 bases are TGTGCCAGTAGTATGCGTCGTGACGAGACCCAGTACTTC. As protein: CASSMRRDETQYF.

The chain is built from TRBV7-2 and TRBJ1-2, with TRBD1 matching over 8 bases. From germline, CDR1 is SGHTA and CDR2 FQGNSA. Unmatched junction bases numbered 8, after V lost 2 bases and J lost 6 bases. The CDR3 contains 15 residues. The CDR3 DNA reads TGTGCCAGCAGCTTACAGGGGGCTCTTCCAAATGGCTACACCTTC. As protein: CASSLQGALPNGYTF. Using reference TRBV7-2 and TRBJ1-2 for the parts outside the CDR3, the full variable domain is GAGVSQSPSNKVTEKGKDVELRCDPISGHTALYWYRQSLGQGLEFLIYFQGNSAPDKSGLPSDRFSAERTGGSVSTLTIQRTQQEDSAVYLCASSLQGALPNGYTFGSGTRLTVV.

The chain couples TRBV2 to TRBJ2-3, with 8 bases aligning to TRBD1. Unmatched junction bases numbered 10, after V lost 6 bases and J lost 2 bases. The CDR3 totals 16 residues. CDR1 is SNHLY, CDR2 FYNNEI, per germline. The CDR3 nucleotides are TGTGCCAGCAGCCTCGACAGGGGACCTGCCACAGATACGCAGTATTTT. Residues: CASSLDRGPATDTQYF.

The chain employs TRBV7-8 and TRBJ2-7; 8 nucleotides match TRBD1. Germline V gene lookup returns CDR1 SGHVS and CDR2 FQNEAQ. The CDR3 is 17 residues long. The ends lost 3 bases at V and 5 bases at J; junction bases unmatched: 15. CDR3 coding DNA: TGTGCCAGCAGCTTCGGACAGGGAAACCGATTTGCCAACGAGCAGTACTTC. Translation gives CASSFGQGNRFANEQYF.

This clone was recorded only once. The V and J genes are TRBV2 and TRBJ2-7; maybe TRBD1 (5 bases). This CDR3 is 15 amino acids long. Deletions cut 3 bases from V and 1 base from J, with 13 bases between. CDR1 is SNHLY and CDR2 is FYNNEI in the germline V gene. The CDR3: CASSDTSYRSYEQYF. Here the CDR3 DNA reads TGTGCCAGCAGTGATACGAGCTACAGGTCCTACGAGCAGTACTTC.

The J gene is TRBJ2-6, the V gene TRBV7-9, with D hard to call. The CDR3 runs to 14 residues. V gave up 4 bases and J gave up 4 bases, with 8 bases separating them. Germline assignment: CDR1 SEHNR and CDR2 FQNEAQ (reference sequence). CDR3 protein: CASSSMSGANVLTF. CDR3 coding DNA: TGTGCCAGCAGCTCCATGTCCGGGGCCAACGTCCTGACTTTC.

This sequence joins TRBV6-4 and TRBJ2-1; 9 nucleotides line up with TRBD2. The CDR3 is 14 amino acids. The V and J ends lost 6 bases and 5 bases, in that order; junction bases with no gene match: 5. Germline CDR1 MRHNA, CDR2 SNTAGT. The CDR3 region is CASSSGRRDNEQFF. Written as DNA, the CDR3 is TGTGCCAGCAGCAGCGGGAGGCGGGACAATGAGCAGTTCTTC.

This chain connects TRBV6-5 to TRBJ2-7; D unresolved. V gave up 8 bases and J gave up 2 bases, with 10 bases separating them. This CDR3 has 12 amino acids. Germline assignment: CDR1 MNHEY and CDR2 SVGAGI. CDR3 region: CASDLSTYEQYF. The CDR3 DNA follows: TGTGCCAGCGACCTATCAACCTACGAGCAGTACTTC.

The rearrangement uses TRBV18 and TRBJ2-2, with 13 bases aligning to TRBD2. From germline, CDR1 is KGHSH and CDR2 LQKENI. With V trimmed by 4 bases and J by 4 bases, 9 bases remained unmatched. The CDR3 has 18 residues. CDR3 nucleotides: TGTGCCAGCTCACGACTAGCGGGAGGACCTGGGAGCACCGGGGAGCTGTTTTTT. Translated: CASSRLAGGPGSTGELFF.

This clone was detected once. V usage is TRBV28 and J usage is TRBJ2-1, with 7 bases aligning to TRBD2. The J segment lost 1 base and the V segment lost 5 bases, leaving 14 bases of the junction unmatched. The V gene's germline CDR1 is MDHEN and CDR2 SYDVKM. The CDR3 length is 18 residues. CDR3 bases: TGTGCCAGCAGTCCCCGGACTAGGTTGGCGAGGTCCTACAATGAGCAGTTCTTC. It encodes CASSPRTRLARSYNEQFF.

This clone was observed a handful of times. The V call is TRBV29-1, the J call TRBJ2-3; 13 nucleotides match TRBD2. The V segment lost 6 bases and the J segment 1 base; nucleotides outside the gene matches: 4. The CDR3 runs to 15 residues. Looked up from germline, CDR1 is SQVTM and CDR2 is ANQGSEA. The CDR3 region has the DNA TGCAGCGTGAGCGGACTAGCGGGAGGCACAGATACGCAGTATTTT. Residues: CSVSGLAGGTDTQYF.

This clone came up a few times. The chain combines TRBV29-1 with TRBJ1-4; 7 bases are shared with TRBD1. CDR3 length equals 15 residues. Germline CDR1 and CDR2: SQVTM and ANQGSEA. With 6 bases clipped from V and 3 bases from J, the junction kept 10 bases outside the gene matches. The CDR3 nucleotides read TGCAGCGTCTCGCTTTCGGGACAGCCTAATGAAAAACTGTTTTTT. Encoded protein: CSVSLSGQPNEKLFF. Complete variable domain (other parts from reference TRBV29-1 and TRBJ1-4): SAVISQKPSRDICQRGTSLTIQCQVDSQVTMMFWYRQQPGQSLTLIATANQGSEATYESGFVIDKFPISRPNLTFSTLTVSNMSPEDSSIYLCSVSLSGQPNEKLFFGSGTQLSVL.

With respect to this clone: The sample holds other DNA sequences that translate to the same CDR3. The genes are TRBV3-1 (or the pseudogene TRBV3-2) and TRBJ2-7, with TRBD1 identical over 8 bases. Germline-derived CDR1 and CDR2 are LGHDT and YNNKEL (reference sequence). V lost 2 bases, J lost 3 bases, and 3 bases stayed unmatched. CDR3 size: 14 residues. This CDR3 is CASSQRQGLYEQYF. CDR3 DNA: TGTGCCAGCAGCCAACGACAGGGGCTCTACGAGCAGTACTTC.

V and J are TRBV27 and TRBJ2-1; 14 bases match TRBD2. Trimming at V came to 5 bases and at J to 7 bases, leaving 10 bases not matched to a gene. This CDR3 is 17 amino acids long. Germline assignment: CDR1 MNHEY and CDR2 SMNVEV (reference sequence). CDR3 in amino acids: CASSNRLAGGPLNEQFF. Written as DNA, the CDR3 is TGTGCCAGCAGTAACAGACTAGCGGGAGGGCCATTGAATGAGCAGTTCTTC.

The gene calls are TRBV5-4 and TRBJ2-7; the match to TRBD2 covers 7 bases. J lost 4 bases, V lost 4 bases, and 5 bases had no gene match. The CDR3 has 13 residues. From germline, CDR1 is SGHNT and CDR2 YYREEE (reference sequence). In DNA, the CDR3 is TGTGCCAGCAGCCCCGGGACTATTTACGAGCAGTACTTC. It encodes CASSPGTIYEQYF.

The J gene is TRBJ2-1, the V gene TRBV24-1; unclear D gene. This CDR3 is built from 14 residues. V was clipped by 4 bases and J by 6 bases, with 12 bases between them. In germline, CDR1 is KGHDR, CDR2 SFDVKD. The chain's CDR3 is CATSDYYKGNEQFF. The DNA of the CDR3 is TGTGCCACCAGTGACTACTACAAGGGCAATGAGCAGTTCTTC.

The genes are TRBV7-2 and TRBJ2-3, with 7 bases that match TRBD2. J lost 0 bases, V lost 8 bases, and 2 bases had no gene match. This CDR3 spans 13 amino acids. The germline V gene encodes CDR1 SGHTA and CDR2 FQGNSA. The CDR3 reads CASGGSSTDTQYF. CDR3 in DNA: TGTGCCAGCGGCGGGAGTAGCACAGATACGCAGTATTTT. The entire variable domain, with the rest obtained from reference TRBV7-2 and TRBJ2-3, is as follows: GAGVSQSPSNKVTEKGKDVELRCDPISGHTALYWYRQSLGQGLEFLIYFQGNSAPDKSGLPSDRFSAERTGGSVSTLTIQRTQQEDSAVYLCASGGSSTDTQYFGPGTRLTVL.

The chain has TRBV30 and TRBJ1-6; TRBD1 agrees at 10 bases. The CDR3 consists of 13 residues. V dropped 3 bases and J dropped 14; count of bases not matched to a gene: 7. The germline gives CDR1 GTSNPN, CDR2 SVGIG (reference sequence). The CDR3 region has the DNA TGTGCCTGGAGGGACAGGGGGATTTTTGCCCTCCACTTT. Its translation: CAWRDRGIFALHF.

This rearrangement joins TRBV5-6 to TRBJ2-7; D gene unclear. V was cut by 0 bases and J by 6 bases, with 4 bases left in between. In germline, CDR1 is SGHDT, CDR2 YYEEEE. CDR3 size: 11 residues. The DNA for the CDR3 is TGTGCCAGCAGCTTGGTGGGCGAGCAGTACTTC. It encodes CASSLVGEQYF.

The chain uses TRBV2 and TRBJ2-7; D is possibly TRBD1 or TRBD2 (5 bases each). V was cut by 4 bases and J by 2 bases, with 9 bases left in between. The V gene's germline CDR1 is SNHLY and CDR2 FYNNEI. The CDR3 is 13 amino acids. CDR3 sequence (DNA): TGTGCCAGCAGTGCGGGGCGGGCCTACGAGCAGTACTTC. It encodes CASSAGRAYEQYF. Looking up the rest from reference TRBV2 and TRBJ2-7 gives the full variable domain: EPEVTQTPSHQVTQMGQEVILRCVPISNHLYFYWYRQILGQKVEFLVSFYNNEISEKSEIFDDQFSVERPDGSNFTLKIRSTKLEDSAMYFCASSAGRAYEQYFGPGTRLTVT.